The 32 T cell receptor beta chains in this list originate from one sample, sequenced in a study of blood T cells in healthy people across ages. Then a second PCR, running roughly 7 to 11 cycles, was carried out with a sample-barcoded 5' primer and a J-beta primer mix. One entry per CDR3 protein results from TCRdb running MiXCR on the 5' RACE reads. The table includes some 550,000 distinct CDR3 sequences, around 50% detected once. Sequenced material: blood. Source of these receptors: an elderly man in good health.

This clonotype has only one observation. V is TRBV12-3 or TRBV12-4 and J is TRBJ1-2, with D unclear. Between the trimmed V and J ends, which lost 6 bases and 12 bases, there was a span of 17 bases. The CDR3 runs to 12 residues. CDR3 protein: CASSLGDNRDTF. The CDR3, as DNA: TGTGCCAGCAGCTTGGGCGACAACCGCGACACCTTC.

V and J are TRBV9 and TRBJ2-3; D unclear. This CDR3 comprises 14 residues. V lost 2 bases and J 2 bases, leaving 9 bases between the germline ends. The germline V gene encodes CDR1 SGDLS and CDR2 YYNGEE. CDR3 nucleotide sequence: TGTGCCAGCAGCGTTGGCATCCCCACAGATACGCAGTATTTT. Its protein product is CASSVGIPTDTQYF.

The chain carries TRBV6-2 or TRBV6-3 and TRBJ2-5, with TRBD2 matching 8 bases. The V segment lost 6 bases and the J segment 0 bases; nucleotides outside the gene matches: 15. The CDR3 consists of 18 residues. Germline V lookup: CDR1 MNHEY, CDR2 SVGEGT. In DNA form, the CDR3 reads TGTGCCAGCAGCCCTCTCGAAGCGGGGGCCTTGTACCAAGAGACCCAGTACTTC. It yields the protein CASSPLEAGALYQETQYF.

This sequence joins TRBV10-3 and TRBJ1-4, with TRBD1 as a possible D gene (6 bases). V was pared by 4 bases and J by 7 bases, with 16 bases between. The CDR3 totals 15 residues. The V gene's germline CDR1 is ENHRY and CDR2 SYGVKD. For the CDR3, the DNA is TGTGCCATCAGTGGGACACAGGGAGGTGGTGAAAAACTGTTTTTT. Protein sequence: CAISGTQGGGEKLFF.

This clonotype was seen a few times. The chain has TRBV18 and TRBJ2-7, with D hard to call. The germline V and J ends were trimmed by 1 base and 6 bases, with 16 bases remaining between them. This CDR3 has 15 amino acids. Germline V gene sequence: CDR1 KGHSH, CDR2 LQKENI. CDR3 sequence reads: CASSPLGESPIEQYF. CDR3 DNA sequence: TGTGCCAGCTCACCACTTGGAGAGTCCCCTATCGAGCAGTACTTC.

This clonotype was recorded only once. CDR3 coding DNA: TGTGCCAGCAGCTGGGACGGGACTAGCGGGGCATACAATGAGCAGTTCTTC. It translates to CASSWDGTSGAYNEQFF. V gene TRBV7-3 combines with J gene TRBJ2-1, with 13 bases identical to TRBD2. Per germline, CDR1 SGHTA and CDR2 FQGTGA. The CDR3 contains 17 residues. V lost 4 bases, J lost 4 bases, and 7 bases stayed unmatched.

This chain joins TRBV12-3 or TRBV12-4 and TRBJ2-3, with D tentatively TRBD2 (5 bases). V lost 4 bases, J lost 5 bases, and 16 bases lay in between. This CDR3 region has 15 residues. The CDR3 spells CASSSHPGIGDTQYF. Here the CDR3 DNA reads TGTGCCAGCAGTTCCCATCCCGGGATAGGAGATACGCAGTATTTT.

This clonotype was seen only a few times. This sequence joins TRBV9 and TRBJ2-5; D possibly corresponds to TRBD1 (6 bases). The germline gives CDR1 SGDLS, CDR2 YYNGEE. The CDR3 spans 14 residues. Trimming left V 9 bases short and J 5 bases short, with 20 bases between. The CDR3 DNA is TGTGCCACCTTTACAGGGTTAATCAAGGAGACCCAGTACTTC. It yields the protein CATFTGLIKETQYF. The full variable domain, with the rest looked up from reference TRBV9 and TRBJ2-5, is DSGVTQTPKHLITATGQRVTLRCSPRSGDLSVYWYQQSLDQGLQFLIQYYNGEERAKGNILERFSAQQFPDLHSELNLSSLELGDSALYFCATFTGLIKETQYFGPGTRLLVL.

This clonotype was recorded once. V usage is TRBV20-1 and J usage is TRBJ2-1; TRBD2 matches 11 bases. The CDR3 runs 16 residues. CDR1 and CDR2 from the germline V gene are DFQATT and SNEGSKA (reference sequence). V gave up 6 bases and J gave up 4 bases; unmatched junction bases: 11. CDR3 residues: CSARGLAGGDYNEQFF. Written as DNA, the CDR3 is TGCAGTGCCAGGGGGCTAGCGGGGGGAGATTACAATGAGCAGTTCTTC.

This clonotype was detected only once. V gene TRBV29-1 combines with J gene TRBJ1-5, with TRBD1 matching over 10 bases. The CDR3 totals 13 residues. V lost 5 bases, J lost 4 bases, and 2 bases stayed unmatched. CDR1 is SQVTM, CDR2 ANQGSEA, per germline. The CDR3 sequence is CSVRGQGNQPQHF. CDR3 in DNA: TGCAGCGTTAGGGGACAGGGGAATCAGCCCCAGCATTTT.

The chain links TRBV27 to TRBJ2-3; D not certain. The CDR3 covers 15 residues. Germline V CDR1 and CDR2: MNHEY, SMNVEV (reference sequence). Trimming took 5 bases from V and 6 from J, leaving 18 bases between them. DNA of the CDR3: TGTGCCAGCAGTAGACCCCACCAGCTCTTCGATACGCAGTATTTT. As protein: CASSRPHQLFDTQYF.

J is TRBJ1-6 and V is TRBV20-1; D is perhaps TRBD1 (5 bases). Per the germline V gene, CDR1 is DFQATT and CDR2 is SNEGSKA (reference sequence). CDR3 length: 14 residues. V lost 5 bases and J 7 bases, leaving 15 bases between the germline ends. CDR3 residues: CSADDRSRNSPLHF. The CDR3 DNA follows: TGCAGTGCTGACGACAGATCCCGGAATTCACCCCTCCACTTT.

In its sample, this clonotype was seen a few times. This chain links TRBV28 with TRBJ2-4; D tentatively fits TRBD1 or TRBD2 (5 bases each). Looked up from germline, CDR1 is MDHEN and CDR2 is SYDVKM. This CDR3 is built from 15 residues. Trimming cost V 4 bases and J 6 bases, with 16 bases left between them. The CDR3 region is CASSSEGRILNIQYF. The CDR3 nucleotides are TGTGCCAGCAGTTCCGAGGGGCGAATCTTAAACATTCAGTACTTC.

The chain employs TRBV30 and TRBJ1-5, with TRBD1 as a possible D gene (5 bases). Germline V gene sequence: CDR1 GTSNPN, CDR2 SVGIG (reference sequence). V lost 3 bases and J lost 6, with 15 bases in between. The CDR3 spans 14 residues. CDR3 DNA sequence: TGTGCCTGGAGCCCGGGGGGTAGGAGTCAGCCCCAGCATTTT. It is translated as CAWSPGGRSQPQHF. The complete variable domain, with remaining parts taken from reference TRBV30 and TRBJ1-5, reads SQTIHQWPATLVQPVGSPLSLECTVEGTSNPNLYWYRQAAGRGLQLLFYSVGIGQISSEVPQNLSASRPQDRQFILSSKKLLLSDSGFYLCAWSPGGRSQPQHFGDGTRLSIL.

The CDR3 DNA is TGCAGTGCTACGGGAGCGCGGGCGGCCAAAAACATTCAGTACTTC. This sequence encodes CSATGARAAKNIQYF. The V call is TRBV20-1, the J call TRBJ2-4; D is possibly TRBD2 (6 bases). The CDR3 is 15 residues long. V was pared by 4 bases and J by 1 base, with 14 bases between. In germline, CDR1 is DFQATT, CDR2 SNEGSKA (reference sequence).

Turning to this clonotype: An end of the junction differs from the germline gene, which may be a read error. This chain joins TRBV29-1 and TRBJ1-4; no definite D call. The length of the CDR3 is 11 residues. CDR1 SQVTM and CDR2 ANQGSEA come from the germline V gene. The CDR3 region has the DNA TGTAGCGGCGGCCTTAATGAAAAACTGTTTTTT. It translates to CSGGLNEKLFF.

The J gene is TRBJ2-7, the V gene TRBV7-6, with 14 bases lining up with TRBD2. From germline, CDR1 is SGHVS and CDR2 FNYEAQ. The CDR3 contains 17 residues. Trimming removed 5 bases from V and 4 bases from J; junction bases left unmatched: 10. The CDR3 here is CASSPQGTSGGTYEQYF. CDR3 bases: TGTGCCAGCAGCCCCCAAGGGACTAGCGGGGGCACTTACGAGCAGTACTTC.

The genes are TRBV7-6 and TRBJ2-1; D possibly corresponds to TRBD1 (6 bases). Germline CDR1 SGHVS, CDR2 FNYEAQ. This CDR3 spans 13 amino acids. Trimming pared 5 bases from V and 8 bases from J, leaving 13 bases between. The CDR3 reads CASSLTDSHEQFF. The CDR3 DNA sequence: TGTGCCAGCAGCCTTACGGACAGCCATGAGCAGTTCTTC. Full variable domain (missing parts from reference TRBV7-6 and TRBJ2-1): GAGVSQSPRYKVTKRGQDVALRCDPISGHVSLYWYRQALGQGPEFLTYFNYEAQQDKSGLPNDRFSAERPEGSISTLTIQRTEQRDSAMYRCASSLTDSHEQFFGPGTRLTVL.

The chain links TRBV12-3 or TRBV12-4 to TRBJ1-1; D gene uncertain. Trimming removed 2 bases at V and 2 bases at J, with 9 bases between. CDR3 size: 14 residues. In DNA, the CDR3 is TGTGCCAGCAGTTTATTTCCGGGAAACACTGAAGCTTTCTTT. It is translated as CASSLFPGNTEAFF.

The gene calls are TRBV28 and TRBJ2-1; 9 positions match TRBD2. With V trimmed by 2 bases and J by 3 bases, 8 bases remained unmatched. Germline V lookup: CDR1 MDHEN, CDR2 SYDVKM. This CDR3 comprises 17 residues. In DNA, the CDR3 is TGTGCCAGCAGTTTAATGGCCATAGCGGGAGACTACAATGAGCAGTTCTTC. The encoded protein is CASSLMAIAGDYNEQFF.

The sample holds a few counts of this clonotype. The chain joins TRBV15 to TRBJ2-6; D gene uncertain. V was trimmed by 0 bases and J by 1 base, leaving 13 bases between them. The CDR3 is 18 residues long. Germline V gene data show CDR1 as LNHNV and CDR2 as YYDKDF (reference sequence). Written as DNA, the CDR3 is TGTGCCACCAGCAGAGATAGTCATTGGGTTTCTGGGGCCAACGTCCTGACTTTC. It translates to CATSRDSHWVSGANVLTF.

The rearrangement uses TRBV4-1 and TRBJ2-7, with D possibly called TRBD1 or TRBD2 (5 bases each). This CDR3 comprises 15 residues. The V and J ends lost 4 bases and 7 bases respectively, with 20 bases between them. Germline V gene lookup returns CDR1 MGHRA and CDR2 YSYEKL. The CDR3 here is CASSRDPKTYNEQYF. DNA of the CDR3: TGCGCCAGCAGCCGGGACCCCAAGACCTACAATGAGCAGTACTTC.

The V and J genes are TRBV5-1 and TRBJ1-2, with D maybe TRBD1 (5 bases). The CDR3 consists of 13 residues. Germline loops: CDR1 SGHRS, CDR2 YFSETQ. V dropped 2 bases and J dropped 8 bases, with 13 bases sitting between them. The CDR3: CASSFAGTLGYTF. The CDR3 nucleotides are TGCGCCAGCAGCTTCGCCGGGACTTTAGGCTACACCTTC.

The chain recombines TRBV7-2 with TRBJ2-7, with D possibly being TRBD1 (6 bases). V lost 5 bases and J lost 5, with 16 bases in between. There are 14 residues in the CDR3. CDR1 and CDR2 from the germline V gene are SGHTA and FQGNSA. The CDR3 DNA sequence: TGTGCCAGCAGCCAGAGGCAGGGGTGGAACGAGCAGTACTTC. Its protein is CASSQRQGWNEQYF.

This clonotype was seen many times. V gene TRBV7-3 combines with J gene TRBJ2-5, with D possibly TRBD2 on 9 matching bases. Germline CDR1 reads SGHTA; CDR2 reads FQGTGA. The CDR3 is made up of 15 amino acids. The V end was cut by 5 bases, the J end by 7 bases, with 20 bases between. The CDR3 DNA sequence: TGTGCCAGCAGCCAGGGGGCTAGCGGGATGGGGACCCAGTACTTC. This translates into CASSQGASGMGTQYF.

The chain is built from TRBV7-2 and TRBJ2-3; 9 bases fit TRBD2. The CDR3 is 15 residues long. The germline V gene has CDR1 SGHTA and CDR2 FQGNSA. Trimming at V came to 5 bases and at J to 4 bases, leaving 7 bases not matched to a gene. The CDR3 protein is CASSRPLAGSDTQYF. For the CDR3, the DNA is TGTGCCAGCAGCAGACCCCTAGCGGGGTCAGATACGCAGTATTTT.

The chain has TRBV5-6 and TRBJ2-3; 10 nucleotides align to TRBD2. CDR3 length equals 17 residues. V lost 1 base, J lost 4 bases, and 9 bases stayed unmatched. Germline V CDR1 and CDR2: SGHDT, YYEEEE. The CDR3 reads CASSLSSGRVESDTQYF. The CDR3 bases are TGTGCCAGCAGCTTGTCAAGCGGGAGGGTTGAATCAGATACGCAGTATTTT. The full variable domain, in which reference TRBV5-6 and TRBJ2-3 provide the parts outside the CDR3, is DAGVTQSPTHLIKTRGQQVTLRCSPKSGHDTVSWYQQALGQGPQFIFQYYEEEERQRGNFPDRFSGHQFPNYSSELNVNALLLGDSALYLCASSLSSGRVESDTQYFGPGTRLTVL.

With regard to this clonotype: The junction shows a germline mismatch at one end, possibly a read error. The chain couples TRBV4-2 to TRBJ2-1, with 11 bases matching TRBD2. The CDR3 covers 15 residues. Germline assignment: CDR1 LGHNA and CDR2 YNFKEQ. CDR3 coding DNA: TGTACCAGCAGCCAGGGAACTAGCGGGAGAAATGGGCAGTTCTTC. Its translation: CTSSQGTSGRNGQFF.

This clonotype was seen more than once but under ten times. The chain's CDR3 is CASSGGTGGQPQHF. The CDR3 DNA reads as TGTGCCAGCAGCGGCGGGACAGGGGGGCAGCCCCAGCATTTT. This chain joins TRBV7-9 and TRBJ1-5, with TRBD1 matching 11 bases. CDR1 is SEHNR, CDR2 FQNEAQ, per germline (reference sequence). The CDR3 extends over 14 amino acids. The V segment lost 5 bases and the J segment 7 bases; nucleotides outside the gene matches: 4.

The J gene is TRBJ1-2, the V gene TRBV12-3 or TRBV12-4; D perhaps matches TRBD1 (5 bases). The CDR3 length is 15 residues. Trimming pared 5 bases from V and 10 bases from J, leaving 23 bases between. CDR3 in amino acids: CASSIIRGAFLNYTF. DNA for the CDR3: TGTGCCAGCAGTATAATCCGGGGCGCCTTCCTTAACTACACCTTC.

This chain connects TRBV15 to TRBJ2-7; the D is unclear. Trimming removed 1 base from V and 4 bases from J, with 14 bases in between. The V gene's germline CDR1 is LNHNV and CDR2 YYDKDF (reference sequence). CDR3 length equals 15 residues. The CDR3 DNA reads TGTGCCACCAGCAGAGTGTTAGGACGAAATTACGAGCAGTACTTC. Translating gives CATSRVLGRNYEQYF.

Written as DNA, the CDR3 is TGTGCCAGCAGCGCGACCGGGACTAGCGGTTACGAGCAGTACTTC. Amino acid sequence: CASSATGTSGYEQYF. The chain links TRBV9 to TRBJ2-7; 11 positions agree with TRBD2. The CDR3 runs 15 residues. The germline gives CDR1 SGDLS, CDR2 YYNGEE. With V trimmed by 3 bases and J by 4 bases, 6 bases remained unmatched.